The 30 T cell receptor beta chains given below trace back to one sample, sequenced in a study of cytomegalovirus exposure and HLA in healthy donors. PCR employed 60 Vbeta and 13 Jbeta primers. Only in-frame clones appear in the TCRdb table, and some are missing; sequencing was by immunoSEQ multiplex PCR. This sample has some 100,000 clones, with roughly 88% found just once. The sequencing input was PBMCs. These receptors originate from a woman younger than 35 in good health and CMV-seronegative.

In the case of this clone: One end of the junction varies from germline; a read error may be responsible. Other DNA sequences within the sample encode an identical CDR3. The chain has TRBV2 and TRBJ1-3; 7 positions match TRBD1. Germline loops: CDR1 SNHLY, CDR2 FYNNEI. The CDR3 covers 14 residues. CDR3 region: CASRRDSAGNTIYF. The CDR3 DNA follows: TGTGCCAGCAGACGGGACAGCGCAGGAAACACCATATACTTT.

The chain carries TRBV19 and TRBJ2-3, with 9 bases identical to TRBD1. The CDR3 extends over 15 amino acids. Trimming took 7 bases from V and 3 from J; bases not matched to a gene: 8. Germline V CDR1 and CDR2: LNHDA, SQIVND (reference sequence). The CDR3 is CASTPRDRATDTQYF. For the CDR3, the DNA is TGTGCCAGTACCCCAAGGGACAGGGCAACAGATACGCAGTATTTT.

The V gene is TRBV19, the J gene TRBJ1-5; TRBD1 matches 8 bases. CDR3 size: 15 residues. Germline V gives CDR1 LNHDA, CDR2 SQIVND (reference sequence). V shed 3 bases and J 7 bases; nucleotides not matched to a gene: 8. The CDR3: CASSITGGGRQPQHF. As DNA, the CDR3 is TGTGCCAGTAGTATCACAGGGGGAGGGAGACAGCCCCAGCATTTT.

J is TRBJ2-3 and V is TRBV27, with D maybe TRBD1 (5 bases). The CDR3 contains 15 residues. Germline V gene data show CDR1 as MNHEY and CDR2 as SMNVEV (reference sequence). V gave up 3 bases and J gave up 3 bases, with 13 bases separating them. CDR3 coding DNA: TGTGCCAGCAGTTTTCTGGGGCCTAATACAGATACGCAGTATTTT. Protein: CASSFLGPNTDTQYF.

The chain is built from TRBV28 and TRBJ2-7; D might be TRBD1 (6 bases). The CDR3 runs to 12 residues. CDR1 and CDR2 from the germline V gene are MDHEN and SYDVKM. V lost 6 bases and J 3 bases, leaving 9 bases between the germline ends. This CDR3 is CASSQGNYEQYF. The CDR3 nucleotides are TGTGCCAGCAGCCAGGGGAACTACGAGCAGTACTTC.

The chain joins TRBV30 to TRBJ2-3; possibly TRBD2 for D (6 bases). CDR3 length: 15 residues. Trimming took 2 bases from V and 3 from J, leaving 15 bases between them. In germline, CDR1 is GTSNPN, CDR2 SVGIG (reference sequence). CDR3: CAWSRWTTQTDTQYF. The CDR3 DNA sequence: TGTGCCTGGAGTCGCTGGACTACACAGACAGATACGCAGTATTTT. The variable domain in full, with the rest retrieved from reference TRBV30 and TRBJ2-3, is SQTIHQWPATLVQPVGSPLSLECTVEGTSNPNLYWYRQAAGRGLQLLFYSVGIGQISSEVPQNLSASRPQDRQFILSSKKLLLSDSGFYLCAWSRWTTQTDTQYFGPGTRLTVL.

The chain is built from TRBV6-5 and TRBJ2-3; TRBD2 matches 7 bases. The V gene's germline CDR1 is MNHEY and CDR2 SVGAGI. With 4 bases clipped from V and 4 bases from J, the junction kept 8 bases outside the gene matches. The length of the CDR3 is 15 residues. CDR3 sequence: CASSFSRGKADTQYF. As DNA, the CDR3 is TGTGCCAGCAGTTTCTCGCGGGGGAAAGCAGATACGCAGTATTTT.

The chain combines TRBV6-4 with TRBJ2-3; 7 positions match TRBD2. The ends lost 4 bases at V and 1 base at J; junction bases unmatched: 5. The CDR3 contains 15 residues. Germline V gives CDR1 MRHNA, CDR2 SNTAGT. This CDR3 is CASSATGGGTDTQYF. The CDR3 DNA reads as TGTGCCAGCAGTGCGACGGGAGGCGGCACAGATACGCAGTATTTT.

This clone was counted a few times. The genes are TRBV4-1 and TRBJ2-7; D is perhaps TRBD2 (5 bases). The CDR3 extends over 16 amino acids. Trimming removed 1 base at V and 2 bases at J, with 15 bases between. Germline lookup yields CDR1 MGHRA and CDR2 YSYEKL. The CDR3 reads CASSQGPRDPTYEQYF. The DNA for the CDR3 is TGCGCCAGCAGCCAAGGACCCCGGGATCCTACCTACGAGCAGTACTTC.

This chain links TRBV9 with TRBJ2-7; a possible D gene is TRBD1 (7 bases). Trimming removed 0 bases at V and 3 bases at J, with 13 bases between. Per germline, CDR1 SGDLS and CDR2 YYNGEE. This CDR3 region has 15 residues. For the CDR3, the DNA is TGTGCCAGCAGCGTAGATGCGGGACAGAACTACGAGCAGTACTTC. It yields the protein CASSVDAGQNYEQYF. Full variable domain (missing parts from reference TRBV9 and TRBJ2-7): DSGVTQTPKHLITATGQRVTLRCSPRSGDLSVYWYQQSLDQGLQFLIQYYNGEERAKGNILERFSAQQFPDLHSELNLSSLELGDSALYFCASSVDAGQNYEQYFGPGTRLTVT.

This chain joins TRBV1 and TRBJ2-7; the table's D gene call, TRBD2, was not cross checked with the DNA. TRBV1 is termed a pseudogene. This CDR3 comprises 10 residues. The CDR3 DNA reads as TGCACCAGCAACCCGGGGGAGCAGTACTTC. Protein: CTSNPGEQYF.

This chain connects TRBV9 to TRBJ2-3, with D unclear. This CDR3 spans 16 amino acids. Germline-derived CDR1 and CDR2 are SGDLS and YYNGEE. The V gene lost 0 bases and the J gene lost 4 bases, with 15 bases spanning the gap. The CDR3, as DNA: TGTGCCAGCAGCGTAGCGTTGTCGGTTACTCCAGATACGCAGTATTTT. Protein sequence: CASSVALSVTPDTQYF.

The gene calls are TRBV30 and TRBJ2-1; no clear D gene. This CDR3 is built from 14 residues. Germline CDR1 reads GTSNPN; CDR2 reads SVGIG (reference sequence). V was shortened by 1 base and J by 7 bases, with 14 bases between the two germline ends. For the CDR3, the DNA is TGTGCCTGGAGTGATAGGCGCCTGAGGAATGAGCAGTTCTTC. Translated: CAWSDRRLRNEQFF.

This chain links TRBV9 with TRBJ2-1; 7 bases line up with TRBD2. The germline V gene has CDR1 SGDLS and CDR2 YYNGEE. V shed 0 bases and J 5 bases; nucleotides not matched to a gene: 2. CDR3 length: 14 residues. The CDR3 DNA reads TGTGCCAGCAGCGTAGTCGCGGGAGACAATGAGCAGTTCTTC. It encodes CASSVVAGDNEQFF.

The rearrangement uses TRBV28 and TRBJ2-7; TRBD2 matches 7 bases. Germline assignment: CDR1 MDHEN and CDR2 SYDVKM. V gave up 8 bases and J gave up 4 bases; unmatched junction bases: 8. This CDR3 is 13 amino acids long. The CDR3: CASRAGARYEQYF. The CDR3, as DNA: TGTGCCAGCCGGGCGGGAGCTCGGTACGAGCAGTACTTC. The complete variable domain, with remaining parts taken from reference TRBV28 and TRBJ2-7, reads DVKVTQSSRYLVKRTGEKVFLECVQDMDHENMFWYRQDPGLGLRLIYFSYDVKMKEKGDIPEGYSVSREKKERFSLILESASTNQTSMYLCASRAGARYEQYFGPGTRLTVT.

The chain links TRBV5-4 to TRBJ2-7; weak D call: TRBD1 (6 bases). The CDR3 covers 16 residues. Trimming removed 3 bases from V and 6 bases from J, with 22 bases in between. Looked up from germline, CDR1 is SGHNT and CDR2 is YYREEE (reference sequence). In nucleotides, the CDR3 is TGTGCCAGCAGCTCGCAGGGGTTGCGGGCCAGGGGCGAGCAGTACTTC. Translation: CASSSQGLRARGEQYF. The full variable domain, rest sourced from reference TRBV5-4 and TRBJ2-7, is ETGVTQSPTHLIKTRGQQVTLRCSSQSGHNTVSWYQQALGQGPQFIFQYYREEENGRGNFPPRFSGLQFPNYSSELNVNALELDDSALYLCASSSQGLRARGEQYFGPGTRLTVT.

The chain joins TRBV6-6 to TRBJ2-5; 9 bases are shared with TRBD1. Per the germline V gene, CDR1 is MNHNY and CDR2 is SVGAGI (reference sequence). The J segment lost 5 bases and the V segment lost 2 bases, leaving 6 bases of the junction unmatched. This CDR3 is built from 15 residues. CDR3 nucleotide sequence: TGTGCCAGCAGTTACGCTACAGGGGGCTCTGAGACCCAGTACTTC. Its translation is CASSYATGGSETQYF.

The DNA of the CDR3 is TGTGCCAGCAGTTACTCAGGCAGGGGAGACGGCGCCATATATTTT. It codes for CASSYSGRGDGAIYF. The rearrangement joins TRBV6-6 to TRBJ1-3; TRBD1 might be the D (6 bases). This CDR3 contains 15 residues. Germline values: CDR1 MNHNY, CDR2 SVGAGI (reference sequence). Trimming left V 0 bases short and J 11 bases short, with 17 bases between.

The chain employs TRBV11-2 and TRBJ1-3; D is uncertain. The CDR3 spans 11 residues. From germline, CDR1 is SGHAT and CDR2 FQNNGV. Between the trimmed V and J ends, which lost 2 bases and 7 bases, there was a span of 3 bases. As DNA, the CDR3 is TGTGCCAGCAGCTTACATAACACCATATATTTT. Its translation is CASSLHNTIYF.

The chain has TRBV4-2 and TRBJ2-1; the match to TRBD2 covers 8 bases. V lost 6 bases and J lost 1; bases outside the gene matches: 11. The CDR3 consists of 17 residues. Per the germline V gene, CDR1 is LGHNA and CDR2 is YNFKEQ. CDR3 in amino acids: CASSKGQRESSYNEQFF. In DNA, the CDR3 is TGTGCCAGCAGTAAAGGGCAGCGGGAGTCTTCCTACAATGAGCAGTTCTTC.

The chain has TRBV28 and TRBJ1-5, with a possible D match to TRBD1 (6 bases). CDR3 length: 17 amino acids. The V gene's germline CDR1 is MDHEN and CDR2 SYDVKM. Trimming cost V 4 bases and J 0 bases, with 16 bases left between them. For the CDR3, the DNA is TGTGCCAGCAGTTCCCCCGGACAGCACTATAGCAATCAGCCCCAGCATTTT. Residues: CASSSPGQHYSNQPQHF.

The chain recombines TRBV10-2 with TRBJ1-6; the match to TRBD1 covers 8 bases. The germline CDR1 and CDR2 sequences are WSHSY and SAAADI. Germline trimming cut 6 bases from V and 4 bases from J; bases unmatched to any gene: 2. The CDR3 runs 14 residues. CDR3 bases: TGCGCCAGCAGGACAGGGGCTTATAATTCACCCCTCCACTTT. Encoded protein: CASRTGAYNSPLHF.

The CDR3 nucleotides read TGCGCCAGCAGCCAAGGGGTAGCGGGGGGTCCCGACGAGCAGTACTTC. Its protein product is CASSQGVAGGPDEQYF. V is TRBV4-1 and J is TRBJ2-7; 10 nucleotides agree with TRBD2. Germline-derived CDR1 and CDR2 are MGHRA and YSYEKL. V shed 1 base, J shed 5 bases, and the junction held 8 bases outside the gene matches. This CDR3 region has 16 residues.

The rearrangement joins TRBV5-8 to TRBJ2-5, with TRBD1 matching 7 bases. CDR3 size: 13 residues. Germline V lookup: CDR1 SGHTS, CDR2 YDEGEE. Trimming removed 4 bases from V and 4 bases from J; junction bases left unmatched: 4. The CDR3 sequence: CASSVHRGETQYF. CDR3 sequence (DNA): TGTGCCAGCAGCGTACACAGGGGAGAGACCCAGTACTTC.

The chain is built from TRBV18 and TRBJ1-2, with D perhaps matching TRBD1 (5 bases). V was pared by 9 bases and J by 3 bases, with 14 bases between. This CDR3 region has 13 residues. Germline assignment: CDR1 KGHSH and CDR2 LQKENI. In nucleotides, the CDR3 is TGTGCCAGTGAGACAGAAGCCGACTATGGCTACACCTTC. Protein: CASETEADYGYTF.

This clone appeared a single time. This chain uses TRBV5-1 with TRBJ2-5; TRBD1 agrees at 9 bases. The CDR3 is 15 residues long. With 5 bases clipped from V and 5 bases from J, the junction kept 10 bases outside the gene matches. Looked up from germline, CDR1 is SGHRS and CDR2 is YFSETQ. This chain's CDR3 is CASRQEQGAGETQYF. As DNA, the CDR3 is TGCGCCAGCAGGCAAGAACAGGGGGCCGGGGAGACCCAGTACTTC.

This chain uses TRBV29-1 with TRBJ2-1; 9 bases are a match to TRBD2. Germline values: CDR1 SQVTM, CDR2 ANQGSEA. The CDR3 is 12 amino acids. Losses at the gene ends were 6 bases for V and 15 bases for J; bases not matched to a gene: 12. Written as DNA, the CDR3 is TGCAGCGTCGAACAGAGCGGGGGGAGGCGGTTCTTC. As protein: CSVEQSGGRRFF.

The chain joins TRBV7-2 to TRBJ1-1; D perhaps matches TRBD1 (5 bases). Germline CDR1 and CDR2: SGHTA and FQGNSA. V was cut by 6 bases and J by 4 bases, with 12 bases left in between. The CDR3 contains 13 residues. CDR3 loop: CASRSRGSTEAFF. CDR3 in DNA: TGTGCCAGCAGATCTAGGGGTAGCACTGAAGCTTTCTTT.

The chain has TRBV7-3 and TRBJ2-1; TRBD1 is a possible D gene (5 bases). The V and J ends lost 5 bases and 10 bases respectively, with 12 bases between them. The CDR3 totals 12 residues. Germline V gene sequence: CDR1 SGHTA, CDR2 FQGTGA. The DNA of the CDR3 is TGTGCCAGCAGCCCAAAGAAGGGGGAGCAGTTCTTC. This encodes CASSPKKGEQFF. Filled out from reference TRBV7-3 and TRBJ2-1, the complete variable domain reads GAGVSQTPSNKVTEKGKYVELRCDPISGHTALYWYRQSLGQGPEFLIYFQGTGAADDSGLPNDRFFAVRPEGSVSTLKIQRTERGDSAVYLCASSPKKGEQFFGPGTRLTVL.

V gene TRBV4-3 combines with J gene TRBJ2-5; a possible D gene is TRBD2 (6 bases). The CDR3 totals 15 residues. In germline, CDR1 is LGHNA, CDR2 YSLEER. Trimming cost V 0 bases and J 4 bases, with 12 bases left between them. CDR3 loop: CASSQDWGVGETQYF. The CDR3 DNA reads TGCGCCAGCAGCCAAGATTGGGGGGTAGGAGAGACCCAGTACTTC.